Following are 4 T cell receptor beta chains from one sample sequenced in a study of cytomegalovirus exposure and HLA in healthy donors (dated by TCRdb to about 2017). Receptor amplification or capture employed the immunoSEQ multiplex PCR assay. A mixture of 60 forward primers for TCR Vbeta segments and 13 reverse primers for TCR Jbeta segments was used in the multiplex PCR. This immuneACCESS table, as held by TCRdb, lists in-frame sequences with V and J called but not all clones. Of the missing ones, under half trace to an unresolved V gene in checked studies; the others have no known cause. The sample table lists about 99,000 clones, approximately 64% of them with a count of one. 3% to 4% of the sample goes to the ten largest clones. Sequenced: PBMCs. These receptors were obtained from a woman aged 45-65 years in good health and CMV-seronegative.

The chain employs TRBV30 and TRBJ2-1, with TRBD2 identical over 7 bases. With V trimmed by 3 bases and J by 7 bases, 9 bases remained unmatched. The CDR3 has 14 residues. Germline lookup yields CDR1 GTSNPN and CDR2 SVGIG (reference sequence). The CDR3 loop is CAWSLGLGGNEQFF. The CDR3 region has the DNA TGTGCCTGGAGCCTGGGGCTGGGGGGGAATGAGCAGTTCTTC.

This clone was seen only a few times. J is TRBJ1-2 and V is TRBV29-1; 8 bases are shared with TRBD1. The CDR3 length is 14 residues. The germline CDR1 and CDR2 sequences are SQVTM and ANQGSEA. The trim removed 4 bases at V and 5 bases at J, leaving 9 bases unmatched. The CDR3 spells CSVVGQGAGYGYTF. DNA of the CDR3: TGCAGCGTTGTGGGGCAGGGGGCTGGATATGGCTACACCTTC.

Written as DNA, the CDR3 is TGTGCCAGCAGTCGGGACTACCAAGAGACCCAGTACTTC. Amino acids: CASSRDYQETQYF. This chain links TRBV7-2 with TRBJ2-5; D may be TRBD2 (6 bases). The CDR3 runs 13 residues. CDR1 SGHTA and CDR2 FQGNSA come from the germline V gene. Trimming took off 6 bases at V and 0 bases at J, with 8 bases between the two ends.

The rearrangement uses TRBV11-2 and TRBJ1-6, with D maybe TRBD1 (5 bases). CDR3 length equals 14 residues. Germline values: CDR1 SGHAT, CDR2 FQNNGV. The V end lost 5 bases, the J end lost 9 bases, and 14 bases lay between the germline ends. As DNA, the CDR3 is TGTGCCAGCAGCCAGGGTTACCCGGGTTCACCCCTCCACTTT. Its translation is CASSQGYPGSPLHF. Combining the CDR3 with reference TRBV11-2 and TRBJ1-6 gives the whole variable domain EAGVAQSPRYKIIEKRQSVAFWCNPISGHATLYWYQQILGQGPKLLIQFQNNGVVDDSQLPKDRFSAERLKGVDSTLKIQPAKLEDSAVYLCASSQGYPGSPLHFGNGTRLTVT.